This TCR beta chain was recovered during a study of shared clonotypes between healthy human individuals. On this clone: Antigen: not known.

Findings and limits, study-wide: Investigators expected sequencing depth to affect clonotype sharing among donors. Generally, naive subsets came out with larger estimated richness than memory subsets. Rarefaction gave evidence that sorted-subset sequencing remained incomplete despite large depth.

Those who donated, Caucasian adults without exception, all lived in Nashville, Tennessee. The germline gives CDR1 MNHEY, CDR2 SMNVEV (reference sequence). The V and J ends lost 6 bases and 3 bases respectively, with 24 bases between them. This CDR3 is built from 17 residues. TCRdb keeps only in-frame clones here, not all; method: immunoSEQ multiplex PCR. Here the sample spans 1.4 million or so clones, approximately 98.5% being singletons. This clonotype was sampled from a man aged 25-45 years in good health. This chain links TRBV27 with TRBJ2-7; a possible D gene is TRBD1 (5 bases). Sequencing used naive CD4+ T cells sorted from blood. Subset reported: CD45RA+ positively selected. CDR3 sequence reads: CASRTHYRGTSFYEQYF. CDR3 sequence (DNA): TGTGCCAGCAGGACTCACTATAGGGGTACTTCTTTCTACGAGCAGTACTTC.